This TCR beta chain was observed in a study of blood T cell repertoires in COVID-19. This clone was seen once. How the authors handled the data: Nucleated cell number was recorded as an estimate derived from reference gene primer amplification. Produced via immunoSEQ multiplex PCR; TCRdb's table is partial and in-frame only. V and J calls and clone size are those listed in that table; D and trimming were worked out from the DNA. The table includes roughly 320,000 clones, approximately 86% detected once. Germline V gene lookup returns CDR1 SGHNT and CDR2 YYREEE (reference sequence). The CDR3 totals 14 residues. V trimming: 3 bases; J trimming: 6 bases; junction bases outside the gene matches: 5.

This TCR was recovered from a man between 65 and 85 years old with acute or convalescent COVID-19. The sample was peripheral blood. The chain has TRBV5-4 and TRBJ1-5, with 8 bases fitting TRBD1. The chain's CDR3 is CASSSQGDPQPQHF. Written as DNA, the CDR3 is TGTGCCAGCAGCTCACAGGGGGACCCTCAGCCCCAGCATTTT.